This T cell receptor (beta chain) was identified during a study of beta chain features in type 1 diabetes (dated by TCRdb to about 2018). About the study as a whole: No differences in mean age, gender distribution, total cell number or subset yield were found between patients and healthy donors. Whereas all 30 or so donors provided naive and central memory subsets, regulatory and stem cell-like memory subsets were isolated from just 8 patients and roughly eight healthy donors. A total of about 100 million sorted cells were examined across all samples, and RNA yield correlated strongly with the number of cells per subset. In the study, TCRB repertoires of sorted circulating CD4+ T cell subsets from recently diagnosed type 1 diabetes patients were compared with those of matched healthy donors.

The High Capacity cDNA Reverse Transcription Kit was used to reverse transcribe all of the isolated RNA, meaning that expressed TCRB transcripts were what got sequenced. Deep immunoSEQ sequencing was performed on naive, central memory and regulatory T cell samples, with an average of roughly 3.6 million total reads per sample. Sorted cells were lysed in RLT buffer and RNA was extracted with DNase-treated RNeasy Micro or Mini kits, depending on cell number. To prevent cross-contamination, each cell subset was processed individually, whereas patient and healthy donor samples were processed jointly. TCRB sequences were amplified from cDNA with the immunoSEQ multiplex PCR, producing 87-bp fragments spanning the CDR3 region. Sequencing of the amplicons was done on the Illumina HiSeq platform. The published analysis was carried out like this. PCR bias was computationally corrected using synthetic template baselines, reads within Hamming distance 2 were collapsed, and singletons that could not be merged were discarded. Reads were aligned against IMGT so that V, D and J genes, CDR3 length and insertions or deletions at six rearrangement sites could be assigned. Clonotype counts were normalized to sorted cell number within each subset before computing true diversity and Gini coefficients with the tcR R package. The overlap coefficient, calculated on TCRB nucleotide sequences, was used to quantify repertoire sharing. As a proxy for the pre-selection repertoire, out-of-frame TCRB sequences from naive cells were analyzed. Held by TCRdb, this immuneACCESS table contains in-frame sequences only and omits some clones. Under half of the omission traces to an unresolved V gene where checked; the cause of the rest is unknown. V and J calls and clone size are copied from that table; D and trimming were computed from the DNA. The table for this sample lists more than 120,000 clones; roughly a tenth of them were counted only once. The top ten hold around 1.2% of the sample.

Each donor gave one peripheral blood draw, averaging roughly 120 mL, which was collected into heparinised tubes. A BD FACSAria II was used to sort naive, central memory, regulatory and stem cell-like memory CD4+ T cells with a panel that included CD45RO, CCR7, CD25, CD127, CD95 and CD27. Purity was above 95% for every sorted population. PBMCs were isolated immediately by Lymphoprep density gradient centrifugation and stained directly without culture. So that batch effects would be minimized, each experiment stained and sorted samples in pairs, pairing one healthy donor with one patient. CDR1 and CDR2 were assigned from the germline V gene as MNHEY and SVGAGI. V is cut back by 6 bases and J by 2 bases, with 3 bases in the junction unmatched. The CDR3 spans 13 residues, from the cysteine through the phenylalanine. Only the CDR3 DNA is retained, 39 bases long and in frame from the first base. This clone was observed a few times. The specificity of this receptor is unknown. Within one base of it there is no much larger clone, and no base qualities were kept.

Here is what the overall study found, with its caveats: PCR may preferentially amplify shorter templates, but because patient and control samples were amplified and corrected together, any resulting skew would affect both groups equally. The naive, central memory and regulatory TCRB repertoires appeared to resemble one another more closely among patients than among healthy donors. Because the HLA sub-analyses included only small numbers of individuals, any influence of HLA type on TCRB rearrangement was left unresolved. Because cDNA was sequenced instead of genomic DNA, activated cells with high expression could be over-represented, although the groups did not differ in activation or CD3 levels. A moderate but significant shortening of TCRB CDR3 length was observed in type 1 diabetes patients in all four CD4+ subsets. Patients with type 1 diabetes made fewer insertions and deleted more nucleotides at VDJ recombination sites, implying thymic rearrangement abnormalities.

The chain is assembled from TRBV6-5 and TRBJ2-5, with 7 middle bases fitting TRBD2. Material for sequencing was naive CD4+ T cells from blood. The cell subset or site label of this sample denotes: true naive CD4+ T cells. The clonotype comes from a man younger than 35 in good health. In nucleotide form, the sequence is TGTGCCAGCAGCCTAGCGGAACAAGAGACCCAGTACTTC. The resulting protein is CASSLAEQETQYF.